A single TCR beta chain is shown here with its context. The data stem from a study of blood T cell repertoires in COVID-19. Study overall: COVID-19 samples, acute and convalescent, were from the United States, Italy and Spain.

Some clones are missing from TCRdb's copy, which holds only in-frame ones; the method was immunoSEQ multiplex PCR. The profile shows about 80,000 clones, about 82% of them singletons. The sequencing input was peripheral blood. The receptor was derived from an elderly man with active or convalescent COVID-19.

Here the CDR3 reads CASSWGTKYGYTF. CDR3 DNA: TGTGCCAGCAGCTGGGGGACAAAGTATGGCTACACCTTC. This sequence joins TRBV28 and TRBJ1-2; tentatively, D is TRBD1 (6 bases). CDR3 length equals 13 residues. With 6 bases removed from V and 5 bases from J, the gap between germline ends came to 13 bases. Germline assignment: CDR1 MDHEN and CDR2 SYDVKM.